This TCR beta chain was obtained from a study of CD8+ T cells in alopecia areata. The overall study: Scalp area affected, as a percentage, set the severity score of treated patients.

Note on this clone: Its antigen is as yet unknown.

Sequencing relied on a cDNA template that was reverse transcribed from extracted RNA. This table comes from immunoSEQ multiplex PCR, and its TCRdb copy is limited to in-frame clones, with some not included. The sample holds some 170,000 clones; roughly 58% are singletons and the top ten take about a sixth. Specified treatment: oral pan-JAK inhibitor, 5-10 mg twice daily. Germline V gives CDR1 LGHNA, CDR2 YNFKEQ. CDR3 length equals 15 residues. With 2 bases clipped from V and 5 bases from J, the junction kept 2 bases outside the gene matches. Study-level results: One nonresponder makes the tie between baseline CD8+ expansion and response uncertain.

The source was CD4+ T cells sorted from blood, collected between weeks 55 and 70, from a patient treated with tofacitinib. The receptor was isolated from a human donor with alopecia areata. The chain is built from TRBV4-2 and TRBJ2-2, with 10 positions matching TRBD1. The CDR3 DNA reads TGTGCCAGCAGCCAACGGGACAGGGGAACCGGGGAGCTGTTTTTT. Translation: CASSQRDRGTGELFF.